This TCR beta chain was sequenced for a study of blood T cell repertoires in COVID-19. The Seattle patients, enrolled during active infection, were followed longitudinally. Only in-frame clones appear in the TCRdb table, and some are missing; sequencing was by immunoSEQ multiplex PCR. This table holds 380,000 or so clones, 75% to 90% found once. Sequencing was performed on peripheral blood. This receptor was obtained from a woman aged 60-75 years with COVID-19, enrolled during active disease.

The CDR3 DNA follows: TGTGCCAGCAGCCCAGGACAGGGGAACTACAATGAGCAGTTCTTC. It specifies CASSPGQGNYNEQFF. The chain carries TRBV7-3 and TRBJ2-1; 9 nucleotides align to TRBD1. This CDR3 has 15 amino acids. Germline V lookup: CDR1 SGHTA, CDR2 FQGTGA. Unmatched junction bases numbered 5, after V lost 5 bases and J lost 3 bases.